These 19 T cell receptor beta chains share one sample of origin, sequenced in a study of T cells expressing NK-cell markers. Following a re-call of the 5' RACE reads, TCRdb has one entry per CDR3 protein and lacks DNA. The sample holds 150,000 to 170,000 distinct CDR3 sequences. Sequenced input: blood T cells: a sorted CD56 or NKG2C T cell subset, CD4+ or CD8+ T cells, or bulk PBMC T cells (not recorded which). Source of these receptors: a woman in her fifties or sixties in good health.

This chain uses TRBV7-6 with TRBJ2-1; TCRdb selects TRBD2, and the lack of DNA leaves this call unchecked. Germline V gene lookup returns CDR1 SGHVS and CDR2 FNYEAQ. This CDR3 region has 20 residues. The CDR3 is CASSLDRGLAGGLSYNEQFF.

This chain joins TRBV27 and TRBJ2-1; TCRdb selects TRBD2, and the lack of DNA leaves this call unchecked. CDR1 is MNHEY, CDR2 SMNVEV, per germline (reference sequence). The CDR3 is made up of 13 amino acids. The CDR3 protein is CASTAGESVEQFF.

The chain recombines TRBV3-1 with TRBJ2-5. Germline-derived CDR1 and CDR2 are LGHDT and YNNKEL (reference sequence). The CDR3 is 13 residues long. CDR3 sequence: CASSQEAWRPQYF.

The V call is TRBV30, the J call TRBJ2-7. CDR1 is GTSNPN, CDR2 SVGIG, per germline (reference sequence). CDR3 length: 12 amino acids. CDR3 sequence reads: CAWSLDPYEQYF.

The rearrangement links TRBV4-2 to TRBJ1-2. This CDR3 contains 13 residues. Germline CDR1 and CDR2: LGHNA and YNFKEQ. CDR3 sequence reads: CASSPKKNYGYTF.

The V call is TRBV7-9, the J call TRBJ1-4. This CDR3 is 11 amino acids long. Germline CDR1 reads SEHNR; CDR2 reads FQNEAQ (reference sequence). The CDR3 sequence: CASTLFEGLFF.

The chain combines TRBV13 with TRBJ1-5. Looked up from germline, CDR1 is PRHDT and CDR2 is FYEKMQ (reference sequence). CDR3 length: 14 amino acids. This chain's CDR3 is CASSLGGGDQPQHF.

The gene calls are TRBV7-2 and TRBJ2-5; TCRdb calls TRBD2, which cannot be checked without DNA. Germline-derived CDR1 and CDR2 are SGHTA and FQGNSA. The CDR3 is made up of 16 amino acids. The CDR3 loop reads CATPISGTRMGETQYF. Full variable domain (outside the CDR3, taken from reference TRBV7-2 and TRBJ2-5): GAGVSQSPSNKVTEKGKDVELRCDPISGHTALYWYRQSLGQGLEFLIYFQGNSAPDKSGLPSDRFSAERTGGSVSTLTIQRTQQEDSAVYLCATPISGTRMGETQYFGPGTRLLVL.

The chain recombines TRBV2 with TRBJ2-2; without DNA, the TCRdb call of TRBD1 cannot be checked. Per germline, CDR1 SNHLY and CDR2 FYNNEI. The CDR3 contains 17 residues. CDR3 amino acids: CASSTPGGTENTGELFF. Supplemented by reference TRBV2 and TRBJ2-2, the full variable domain reads EPEVTQTPSHQVTQMGQEVILRCVPISNHLYFYWYRQILGQKVEFLVSFYNNEISEKSEIFDDQFSVERPDGSNFTLKIRSTKLEDSAMYFCASSTPGGTENTGELFFGEGSRLTVL.

The chain carries TRBV3-1 and TRBJ2-3; the D gene TCRdb calls, TRBD1, cannot be checked with no DNA. The CDR3 is 14 amino acids. Germline CDR1 LGHDT, CDR2 YNNKEL (reference sequence). The CDR3 is CASSQGPITDTQYF.

The chain is built from TRBV12-3 or TRBV12-4 and TRBJ2-5; TCRdb calls TRBD2, which cannot be checked without DNA. The CDR3 covers 15 residues. CDR3 sequence reads: CASSFVAGDEETQYF.

The genes are TRBV20-1 and TRBJ2-3; the TRBD1 assignment by TCRdb is unverifiable without DNA. The CDR3 consists of 12 residues. Germline loops: CDR1 DFQATT, CDR2 SNEGSKA (reference sequence). The CDR3 spells CSARSRTGAQYF.

The J gene is TRBJ2-3, the V gene TRBV7-9; the D call of TRBD1 rests on TCRdb alone, since no DNA is present to check it. The length of the CDR3 is 17 residues. In germline, CDR1 is SEHNR, CDR2 FQNEAQ (reference sequence). Here the CDR3 reads CASSLPGTATSTDTQYF.

The chain uses TRBV5-1 and TRBJ2-1; TCRdb outputs TRBD1, but without DNA this stays unchecked. CDR3 length: 13 residues. Germline values: CDR1 SGHRS, CDR2 YFSETQ. This CDR3 is CASMTGGWNEQFF. Drawing the rest from reference TRBV5-1 and TRBJ2-1, the complete variable domain is KAGVTQTPRYLIKTRGQQVTLSCSPISGHRSVSWYQQTPGQGLQFLFEYFSETQRNKGNFPGRFSGRQFSNSRSEMNVSTLELGDSALYLCASMTGGWNEQFFGPGTRLTVL.

The chain recombines TRBV4-1 with TRBJ1-2; the D call from TCRdb, TRBD1, cannot be confirmed without DNA. Germline V gives CDR1 MGHRA, CDR2 YSYEKL. The CDR3 totals 14 residues. The CDR3 reads CASSHSETGQGYTF.

The rearrangement uses TRBV5-5 and TRBJ2-7; TCRdb returns TRBD1, unconfirmable since there is no DNA. Germline V lookup: CDR1 SGHKS, CDR2 YYEKEE (reference sequence). This CDR3 spans 14 amino acids. CDR3 loop: CASSSGTGGWEQYF.

V and J are TRBV19 and TRBJ1-1; without DNA, the TCRdb call of TRBD1 cannot be checked. Germline V CDR1 and CDR2: LNHDA, SQIVND (reference sequence). The CDR3 has 14 residues. The CDR3 sequence: CASIPGGAGTEAFF.

The V call is TRBV7-9, the J call TRBJ1-4. The germline V gene encodes CDR1 SEHNR and CDR2 FQNEAQ (reference sequence). This CDR3 comprises 14 residues. The CDR3 here is CASSLGLGLEKLFF.

The gene calls are TRBV21-1 and TRBJ2-2. TRBV21-1 constitutes a pseudogene. CDR3 length: 11 residues. CDR3 in amino acids: CASKKKGSFFF.